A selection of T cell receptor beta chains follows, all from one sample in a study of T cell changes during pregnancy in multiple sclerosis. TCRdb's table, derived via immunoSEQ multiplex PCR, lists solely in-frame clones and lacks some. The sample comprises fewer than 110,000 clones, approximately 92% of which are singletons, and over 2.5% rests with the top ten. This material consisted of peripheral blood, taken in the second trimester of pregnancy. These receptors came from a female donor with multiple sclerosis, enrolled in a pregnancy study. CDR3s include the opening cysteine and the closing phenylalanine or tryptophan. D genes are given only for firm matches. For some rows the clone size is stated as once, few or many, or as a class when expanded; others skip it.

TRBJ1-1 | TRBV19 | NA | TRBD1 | CASRDRGPNTEAFF | TGTGCCAGTAGAGACAGGGGGCCGAACACTGAAGCTTTCTTT
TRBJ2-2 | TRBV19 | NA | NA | CASRNRVTGELFF | TGTGCCAGTAGAAACAGGGTCACCGGGGAGCTGTTTTTT
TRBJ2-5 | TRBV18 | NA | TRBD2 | CASSPSATSGQTQYF | TGTGCCAGCTCACCAAGTGCGACTAGCGGGCAGACCCAGTACTTC
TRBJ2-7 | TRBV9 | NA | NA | CASSVGPGQNEQYF | TGTGCCAGCAGCGTAGGCCCGGGACAAAACGAGCAGTACTTC
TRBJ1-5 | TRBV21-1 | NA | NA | CASSKDSSGQGAVNQPQHF | TGTGCCAGCAGCAAAGACTCATCAGGACAGGGGGCTGTCAATCAGCCCCAGCATTTT
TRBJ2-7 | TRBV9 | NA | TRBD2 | CASSELAGGISEQYF | TGTGCCAGCAGCGAACTAGCGGGAGGAATCTCTGAGCAGTACTTC
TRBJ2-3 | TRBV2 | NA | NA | CASRIRDFSTDTQYF | TGTGCCAGCAGGATCCGGGACTTTAGCACAGATACGCAGTATTTT
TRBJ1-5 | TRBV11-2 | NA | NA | CASSLREGSQPQHF | TGTGCCAGCAGCTTGAGGGAAGGGAGTCAGCCCCAGCATTTT
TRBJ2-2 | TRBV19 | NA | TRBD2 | CASSIASGAGELFF | TGTGCCAGTAGTATAGCTAGCGGAGCCGGGGAGCTGTTTTTT
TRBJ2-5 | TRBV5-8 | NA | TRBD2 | CASSLTSVQETQYF | TGTGCCAGCAGCCTGACTAGCGTACAAGAGACCCAGTACTTC
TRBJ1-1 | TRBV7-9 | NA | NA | CASSPLGGLNTEAFF | TGTGCCAGCAGCCCCCTCGGGGGGTTGAACACTGAAGCTTTCTTT
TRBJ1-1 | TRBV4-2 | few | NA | CASSQGSGNTEAFF | TGTGCCAGCAGCCAAGGAAGCGGAAACACTGAAGCTTTCTTT
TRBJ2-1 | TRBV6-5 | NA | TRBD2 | CASTPGTSGSNEQFF | TGTGCCAGCACTCCCGGGACTAGCGGGAGCAATGAGCAGTTCTTC
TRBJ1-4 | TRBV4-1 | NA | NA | CASSPRGGADLSEKLFF | TGCGCCAGCAGCCCCCGGGGAGGGGCGGATTTGTCTGAAAAACTGTTTTTT
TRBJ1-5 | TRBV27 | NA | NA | CASSLSGTRNQPQHF | TGTGCCAGCAGTTTATCCGGGACACGTAATCAGCCCCAGCATTTT
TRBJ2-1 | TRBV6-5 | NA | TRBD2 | CASTDLSGKMQFF | TGTGCCAGCACCGACCTTAGCGGGAAAATGCAGTTCTTC
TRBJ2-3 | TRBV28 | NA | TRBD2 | CASRTLAGGGTDTQYF | TGTGCCAGCAGAACACTAGCGGGAGGGGGCACAGATACGCAGTATTTT
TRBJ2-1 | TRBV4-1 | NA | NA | CASPTPGFNNEQFF | TGCGCCAGCCCTACGCCAGGGTTCAACAATGAGCAGTTCTTC
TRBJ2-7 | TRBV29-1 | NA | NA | CSFRGPYEQYF | TGCAGCTTCAGGGGTCCCTACGAGCAGTACTTC
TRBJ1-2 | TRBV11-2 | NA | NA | CASSFGLGLYGYTF | TGTGCCAGCAGCTTCGGATTAGGACTCTATGGCTACACCTTC
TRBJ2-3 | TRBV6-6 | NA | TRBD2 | CASGGGSGLTDTQYF | TGTGCCAGCGGGGGGGGGAGCGGACTCACAGATACGCAGTATTTT
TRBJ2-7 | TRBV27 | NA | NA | CASSSNHKNYEQYF | TGTGCCAGCAGTTCAAACCACAAGAACTACGAGCAGTACTTC